This TCR beta chain was recovered during a study of CD8+ T cells in alopecia areata. Researchers sorted pooled cutaneous lymph node cells on the basis of CD4, CD8alpha, NKG2D, NKG2ACE and other markers. V lost 5 bases and J 0 bases, leaving 10 bases between the germline ends. Germline CDR1 reads NNHDY; CDR2 reads SYVADS. This CDR3 is built from 14 residues. The sample holds a few counts of this clone. Gene labels here are mouse ones. The missing CDR3 end, 4 residues past where the read stops, is filled in from the germline J gene. Other nucleotide sequences in the sample specify the same CDR3. Reverse transcribed after extraction, RNA yielded cDNA as the sequencing template. Libraries were prepared by immunoSEQ multiplex PCR; TCRdb keeps only in-frame clonotypes and omits some of them. The specimen has about 270,000 clones, none found just once.

This chain connects TRBV13-3 to TRBJ2-4; possibly TRBD2 for D (5 bases). The source of this sequence is a C3H/HeJ mouse with alopecia areata. The MHC haplotype recorded for the strain is H2-k. The sequencing input was CD4+ T cells sorted from a lymph node. CDR3 residues: CASRGLGSQNTLYF. Partial CDR3 DNA: TGTGCCAGCAGGGGTCTGGGTAGTCAAAAC.